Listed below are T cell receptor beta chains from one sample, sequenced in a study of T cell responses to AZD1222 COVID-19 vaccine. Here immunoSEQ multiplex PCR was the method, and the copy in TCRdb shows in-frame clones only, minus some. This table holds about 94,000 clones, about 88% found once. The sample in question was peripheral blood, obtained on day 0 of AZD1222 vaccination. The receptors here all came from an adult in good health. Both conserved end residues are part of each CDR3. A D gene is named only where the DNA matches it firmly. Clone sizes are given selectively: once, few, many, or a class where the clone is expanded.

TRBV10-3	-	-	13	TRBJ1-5	TGTGCCATCAGTGAGCCGTCCAACCAGCCCCAGCATTTT	CAISEPSNQPQHF
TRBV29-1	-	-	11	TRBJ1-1	TGCGGGGGCCGGGGGAGTTTTGAAGCTTTCTTT	CGGRGSFEAFF
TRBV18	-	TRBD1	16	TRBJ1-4	TGTGCCAGCTCACCACCGATTACAGGGGGCTGGGAAAAACTGTTTTTT	CASSPPITGGWEKLFF
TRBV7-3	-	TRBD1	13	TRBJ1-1	TGTGCCAGCAGCTATGACAGGGGAGAACGAGCTTTCTTT	CASSYDRGERAFF
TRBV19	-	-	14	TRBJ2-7	TGTGCCAGTAGTATCGGCGGGGCAAAAGGAGAGCAGTACTTC	CASSIGGAKGEQYF
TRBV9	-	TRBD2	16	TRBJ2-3	TGTGCCAGCAGTCTTAAAGCGGGGGGGCTTAGAGATACGCAGTATTTT	CASSLKAGGLRDTQYF
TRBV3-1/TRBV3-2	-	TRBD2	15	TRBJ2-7	TGTGCCAGCAGCCAAAGTCTAGCGGGTTCCTACGAGCAGTACTTC	CASSQSLAGSYEQYF
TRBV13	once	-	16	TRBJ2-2	TGTGCCAGCAGCCCAGGGGAGGGGGCGAACACCGGGGAGCTGTTTTTT	CASSPGEGANTGELFF
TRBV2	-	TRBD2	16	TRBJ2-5	TGTGCCAGCAGTTATCGACTAGCGGGGGCCCAAGAGACCCAGTACTTC	CASSYRLAGAQETQYF
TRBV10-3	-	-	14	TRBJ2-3	TGTGCCATCAGGGGGCAGGGAGACACAGATACGCAGTATTTT	CAIRGQGDTDTQYF
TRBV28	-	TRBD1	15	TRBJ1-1	TGTGCCAGCAGTACCCGACAGGGTTCGAACACTGAAGCTTTCTTT	CASSTRQGSNTEAFF
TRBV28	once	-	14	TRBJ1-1	TGTGCCAGCAGTTTCCGATTGGCAAACACTGAAGCTTTCTTT	CASSFRLANTEAFF
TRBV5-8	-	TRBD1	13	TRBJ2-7	TGTGCCAGCAGGAGGACAGGGGGCACAGGGCAGTACTTC	CASRRTGGTGQYF
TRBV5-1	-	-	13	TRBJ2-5	TGCGCCAGCAGCTTCAGGGGCCCTGAGACCCAGTACTTC	CASSFRGPETQYF
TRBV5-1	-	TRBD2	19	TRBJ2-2	TGCGCCAGCAGCTCTGGATTATCTGTGGGGACTAGACACACCGGGGAGCTGTTTTTT	CASSSGLSVGTRHTGELFF
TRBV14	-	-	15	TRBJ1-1	TGTGCCAGCAGCCAAGTTTTGAGCCCGAACACTGAAGCTTTCTTT	CASSQVLSPNTEAFF
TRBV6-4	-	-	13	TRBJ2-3	TGTGCCAGCAGTGCGGGGAGCACAGATACGCAGTATTTT	CASSAGSTDTQYF
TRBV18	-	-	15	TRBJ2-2	TGTGCCAGCTCACCAACTCCCTTGGACACCGGGGAGCTGTTTTTT	CASSPTPLDTGELFF
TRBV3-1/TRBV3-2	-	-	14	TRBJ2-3	TGTGCCAGCAGCCAATTGGGTAGGACAGATACGCAGTATTTT	CASSQLGRTDTQYF
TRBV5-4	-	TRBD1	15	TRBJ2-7	TGTGCCAGCAGCCAAGGACAGGGGCCTGTTAGGGAGCAGTACTTC	CASSQGQGPVREQYF
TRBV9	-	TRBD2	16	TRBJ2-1	TGTGCCAGCAGCCCACGTACGGGGGGGCTGAACAATGAGCAGTTCTTC	CASSPRTGGLNNEQFF
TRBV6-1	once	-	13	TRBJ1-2	TGTGCCAGCAGTGAATCTGGGCGGTATGGCTACACCTTC	CASSESGRYGYTF
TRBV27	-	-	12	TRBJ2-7	TGTGCCAGCAGTTCGACCCCGGCCGAGCAGTACTTC	CASSSTPAEQYF
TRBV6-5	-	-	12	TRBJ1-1	TGTGCCAGCAGTTCGGGGCCTGGGGGAGCTTTCTTT	CASSSGPGGAFF
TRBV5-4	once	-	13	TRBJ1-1	TGTGCCAGCAGCTTTACAGGGAGCGCTGAAGCTTTCTTT	CASSFTGSAEAFF
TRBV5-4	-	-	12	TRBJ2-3	TGTGCCAGCAGCCCTAGCACAGATACGCAGTATTTT	CASSPSTDTQYF